A single sample gave rise to the 21 T cell receptor beta chains below, sequenced in a study of breast tumors, draining lymph nodes, adjacent tissues. Axillary draining lymph nodes of breast cancer patients supplied the node samples. TCRdb reprocessed the multiplex PCR reads via MiXCR and lists one record per CDR3 protein. Seen here are about 230,000 distinct CDR3 sequences, roughly 30% observed once, and the top ten hold over 1.1%. Input material: axillary lymph node tissue. These receptors originate from a female donor with breast cancer. Some clones in this sample may be carry-over from other donors' samples.

This clonotype was counted many times. The V and J genes are TRBV6-5 and TRBJ1-5; TRBD1 might be the D (5 bases). The germline V gene has CDR1 MNHEY and CDR2 SVGAGI. The CDR3 extends over 12 amino acids. The V end was cut by 4 bases, the J end by 6 bases, with 7 bases between. The CDR3 DNA reads as TGTGCCAGCAGTTCAAGGGGTCAGCCCCAGCATTTT. Amino acid sequence: CASSSRGQPQHF.

Note on this clonotype: This CDR3 is missing its conserved last phenylalanine or tryptophan, likely due to a read error. The DNA is left out, because the CDR3 cannot be placed on it with certainty; the CDR3 is given as TCRdb lists it. The V and J genes are TRBV19 and TRBJ1-2; TRBD1 was called by the table and not checked on the DNA. The length of the CDR3 is 13 amino acids, counting both ends. Germline V gene data show CDR1 as LNHDA and CDR2 as SQIVND (reference sequence). The CDR3 loop reads CASSETVRYGCTL.

This clonotype was counted at least ten times. This chain links TRBV14 with TRBJ2-7, with no clear D. The CDR3 length is 14 residues. Trimming stripped 4 bases from V and 2 bases from J, with 12 bases between. CDR1 and CDR2 from the germline V gene are SGHDN and FVKESK. CDR3 sequence reads: CASSRQSPPYEQYF. In DNA form, the CDR3 reads TGTGCCAGCAGCCGGCAAAGCCCCCCCTACGAGCAGTACTTC.

This clonotype was recorded many times. The V call is TRBV11-2, the J call TRBJ2-7; D may correspond to TRBD1 or TRBD2 (5 bases each). Germline V gives CDR1 SGHAT, CDR2 FQNNGV. CDR3 length equals 16 residues. The germline V and J ends were trimmed by 3 bases and 3 bases, with 18 bases remaining between them. CDR3 in DNA: TGTGCCAGCAGCTTCCCGGGCCGGGACGGTTTCTACGAGCAGTACTTC. Amino acid sequence: CASSFPGRDGFYEQYF.

This clonotype was seen ten or more times. V is TRBV9 and J is TRBJ2-3, with D possibly being TRBD2 (6 bases). Germline values: CDR1 SGDLS, CDR2 YYNGEE. V was cut by 5 bases and J by 5 bases, with 18 bases left in between. This CDR3 region has 15 residues. Here the CDR3 DNA reads TGTGCCAGCAGTAGGCGGGAAGTTGGAAGAGATACGCAGTATTTT. Residues: CASSRREVGRDTQYF. Full variable domain (outside the CDR3, taken from reference TRBV9 and TRBJ2-3): DSGVTQTPKHLITATGQRVTLRCSPRSGDLSVYWYQQSLDQGLQFLIQYYNGEERAKGNILERFSAQQFPDLHSELNLSSLELGDSALYFCASSRREVGRDTQYFGPGTRLTVL.

The chain carries TRBV18 and TRBJ1-3, with unresolved D. V was clipped by 1 base and J by 8 bases, with 9 bases between them. The CDR3 loop spans 13 amino acids. The V gene's germline CDR1 is KGHSH and CDR2 LQKENI. The CDR3: CASSPRGADTIYF. For the CDR3, the DNA is TGTGCCAGCTCACCACGAGGAGCGGACACCATATATTTT.

The chain couples TRBV19 to TRBJ2-2; D perhaps matches TRBD1 (5 bases). Trimming shortened V by 5 bases and J by 5 bases, and 15 bases separated the two germline ends. The germline V gene has CDR1 LNHDA and CDR2 SQIVND (reference sequence). This CDR3 spans 15 amino acids. In nucleotides, the CDR3 is TGTGCCAGTAGTGGAAGGACGGACATGACCGGGGAGCTGTTTTTT. It translates to CASSGRTDMTGELFF.

This clonotype was counted a single time. The genes are TRBV29-1 and TRBJ1-3; D unclear. Per germline, CDR1 SQVTM and CDR2 ANQGSEA. Trimming shortened V by 6 bases and J by 14 bases, and 20 bases separated the two germline ends. There are 12 residues in the CDR3. The CDR3 DNA is TGCAGCGTGCCGTCCTCCGGAAAACCCCTATATTTT. Protein product: CSVPSSGKPLYF.

V is TRBV19 and J is TRBJ2-5; D possibly corresponds to TRBD1 (7 bases). V was shortened by 5 bases and J by 2 bases, with 12 bases between the two germline ends. Germline V lookup: CDR1 LNHDA, CDR2 SQIVND (reference sequence). The CDR3 is 14 residues long. CDR3 sequence: CASSPQGRQETQYF. In nucleotides, the CDR3 is TGTGCCAGTAGTCCACAGGGGAGGCAAGAGACCCAGTACTTC.

The chain joins TRBV29-1 to TRBJ1-3, with 7 bases identical to TRBD1. Germline V gene sequence: CDR1 SQVTM, CDR2 ANQGSEA. V lost 7 bases and J lost 6; bases outside the gene matches: 15. The CDR3 extends over 15 amino acids. The CDR3 is CSGKTGIGMSNTIYF. CDR3 nucleotide sequence: TGCAGCGGAAAGACAGGGATCGGGATGTCAAACACCATATATTTT. Combining the CDR3 with reference TRBV29-1 and TRBJ1-3 gives the whole variable domain SAVISQKPSRDICQRGTSLTIQCQVDSQVTMMFWYRQQPGQSLTLIATANQGSEATYESGFVIDKFPISRPNLTFSTLTVSNMSPEDSSIYLCSGKTGIGMSNTIYFGEGSWLTVV.

This clonotype has at least ten counts. V gene TRBV7-2 combines with J gene TRBJ2-1; 14 nucleotides agree with TRBD2. The CDR3 has 17 residues. V shed 5 bases, J shed 7 bases, and the junction held 10 bases outside the gene matches. CDR1 and CDR2 from the germline V gene are SGHTA and FQGNSA. CDR3 in amino acids: CASSLRFWTSGRNEQFF. CDR3 DNA sequence: TGTGCCAGCAGCCTAAGGTTCTGGACTAGCGGGAGGAATGAGCAGTTCTTC.

The J gene is TRBJ1-1, the V gene TRBV29-1; 8 nucleotides line up with TRBD1. Germline V gene data show CDR1 as SQVTM and CDR2 as ANQGSEA. After removal of 6 bases from V and 1 base from J, the junction contained 4 bases not matched to a gene. The CDR3 sequence is 13 residues long. CDR3 in amino acids: CSVPGQANTEAFF. The DNA for the CDR3 is TGCAGCGTCCCGGGACAGGCGAACACTGAAGCTTTCTTT.

This clonotype was counted ten times or more. The chain carries TRBV29-1 and TRBJ1-5; TRBD1 might be the D (6 bases). The CDR3 has 14 amino acids. Germline CDR1 reads SQVTM; CDR2 reads ANQGSEA. The V gene lost 6 bases and the J gene lost 4 bases, with 16 bases spanning the gap. CDR3: CSVTTGRGNQPQHF. CDR3 in DNA: TGCAGCGTGACCACAGGGAGGGGTAATCAGCCCCAGCATTTT.

The count of this clonotype is one. One base away lies a much larger clone, so this may be a sequencing read error. The rearrangement joins TRBV28 to TRBJ2-5; 13 nucleotides line up with TRBD2. This CDR3 spans 17 amino acids. Germline values: CDR1 MDHEN, CDR2 SYDVKM. The CDR3 DNA reads as TGTGCCAGCGGTTTCCGCGGGACTAGCGGGACTCAAGAGACCCAGTACTTC. Residues: CASGFRGTSGTQETQYF.

This clonotype was seen ten or more times. This sequence joins TRBV20-1 and TRBJ2-3; 9 bases fit TRBD1. There are 15 residues in the CDR3. J lost 5 bases, V lost 2 bases, and 8 bases had no gene match. CDR1 DFQATT and CDR2 SNEGSKA come from the germline V gene (reference sequence). The CDR3: CSARIWDRVGDTQYF. CDR3 bases: TGCAGTGCTAGAATCTGGGACAGGGTGGGAGATACGCAGTATTTT.

This clonotype was seen at least ten times. This chain uses TRBV12-3 or TRBV12-4 with TRBJ2-1, with D possibly TRBD2 on 6 matching bases. The CDR3 loop spans 15 amino acids. Trimming removed 2 bases at V and 7 bases at J, with 15 bases between. In nucleotides, the CDR3 is TGTGCCAGCAGTTTATTTGAGGGAGGAGGAAATGAGCAGTTCTTC. This codes for CASSLFEGGGNEQFF.

This clonotype occurred many times. V gene TRBV20-1 combines with J gene TRBJ2-1, with D perhaps TRBD2 (5 bases). Germline loops: CDR1 DFQATT, CDR2 SNEGSKA (reference sequence). CDR3 length: 13 amino acids. In DNA form, the CDR3 reads TGCACCGGGGTTGAGGGAGTCGGAAATGAGCAGTTCTTC. Amino acids: CTGVEGVGNEQFF.

The rearrangement links TRBV29-1 to TRBJ2-7, with D perhaps being TRBD1 or TRBD2 (6 bases each). The V end was cut by 8 bases, the J end by 3 bases, with 14 bases between. There are 12 residues in the CDR3. Germline CDR1 is SQVTM and CDR2 is ANQGSEA. As DNA, the CDR3 is TGCAGCTTGGTCAGGGGAGGCTACGAGCAGTACTTC. Amino acid sequence: CSLVRGGYEQYF.

In this sample, this clonotype turned up many times. The J gene is TRBJ1-2, the V gene TRBV7-2; the D is unclear. Deletions cut 5 bases from V and 2 bases from J, with 6 bases between. This CDR3 is 12 amino acids long. From germline, CDR1 is SGHTA and CDR2 FQGNSA. The CDR3 reads CASSAQNYGYTF. The CDR3 bases are TGTGCCAGCAGCGCCCAAAACTATGGCTACACCTTC.

This clonotype was detected ten times or more. The rearrangement links TRBV20-1 to TRBJ1-2; TRBD1 matches 7 bases. The CDR3 length is 13 residues. CDR1 DFQATT and CDR2 SNEGSKA come from the germline V gene (reference sequence). Trimming at V came to 3 bases and at J to 7 bases, leaving 8 bases not matched to a gene. CDR3 nucleotide sequence: TGCAGTGCTAGCCCGCAGGGGGTGGGTGGCTACACCTTC. Translating gives CSASPQGVGGYTF.

This clonotype was seen at least ten times. The chain links TRBV12-3 or TRBV12-4 to TRBJ2-1, with TRBD2 matching 7 bases. V dropped 8 bases and J dropped 7; count of bases not matched to a gene: 14. This CDR3 region has 15 residues. CDR3 nucleotide sequence: TGTGCCAGCTGGTGCTCGGCGGGAGCGGCAAATGAGCAGTTCTTC. Its protein product is CASWCSAGAANEQFF.